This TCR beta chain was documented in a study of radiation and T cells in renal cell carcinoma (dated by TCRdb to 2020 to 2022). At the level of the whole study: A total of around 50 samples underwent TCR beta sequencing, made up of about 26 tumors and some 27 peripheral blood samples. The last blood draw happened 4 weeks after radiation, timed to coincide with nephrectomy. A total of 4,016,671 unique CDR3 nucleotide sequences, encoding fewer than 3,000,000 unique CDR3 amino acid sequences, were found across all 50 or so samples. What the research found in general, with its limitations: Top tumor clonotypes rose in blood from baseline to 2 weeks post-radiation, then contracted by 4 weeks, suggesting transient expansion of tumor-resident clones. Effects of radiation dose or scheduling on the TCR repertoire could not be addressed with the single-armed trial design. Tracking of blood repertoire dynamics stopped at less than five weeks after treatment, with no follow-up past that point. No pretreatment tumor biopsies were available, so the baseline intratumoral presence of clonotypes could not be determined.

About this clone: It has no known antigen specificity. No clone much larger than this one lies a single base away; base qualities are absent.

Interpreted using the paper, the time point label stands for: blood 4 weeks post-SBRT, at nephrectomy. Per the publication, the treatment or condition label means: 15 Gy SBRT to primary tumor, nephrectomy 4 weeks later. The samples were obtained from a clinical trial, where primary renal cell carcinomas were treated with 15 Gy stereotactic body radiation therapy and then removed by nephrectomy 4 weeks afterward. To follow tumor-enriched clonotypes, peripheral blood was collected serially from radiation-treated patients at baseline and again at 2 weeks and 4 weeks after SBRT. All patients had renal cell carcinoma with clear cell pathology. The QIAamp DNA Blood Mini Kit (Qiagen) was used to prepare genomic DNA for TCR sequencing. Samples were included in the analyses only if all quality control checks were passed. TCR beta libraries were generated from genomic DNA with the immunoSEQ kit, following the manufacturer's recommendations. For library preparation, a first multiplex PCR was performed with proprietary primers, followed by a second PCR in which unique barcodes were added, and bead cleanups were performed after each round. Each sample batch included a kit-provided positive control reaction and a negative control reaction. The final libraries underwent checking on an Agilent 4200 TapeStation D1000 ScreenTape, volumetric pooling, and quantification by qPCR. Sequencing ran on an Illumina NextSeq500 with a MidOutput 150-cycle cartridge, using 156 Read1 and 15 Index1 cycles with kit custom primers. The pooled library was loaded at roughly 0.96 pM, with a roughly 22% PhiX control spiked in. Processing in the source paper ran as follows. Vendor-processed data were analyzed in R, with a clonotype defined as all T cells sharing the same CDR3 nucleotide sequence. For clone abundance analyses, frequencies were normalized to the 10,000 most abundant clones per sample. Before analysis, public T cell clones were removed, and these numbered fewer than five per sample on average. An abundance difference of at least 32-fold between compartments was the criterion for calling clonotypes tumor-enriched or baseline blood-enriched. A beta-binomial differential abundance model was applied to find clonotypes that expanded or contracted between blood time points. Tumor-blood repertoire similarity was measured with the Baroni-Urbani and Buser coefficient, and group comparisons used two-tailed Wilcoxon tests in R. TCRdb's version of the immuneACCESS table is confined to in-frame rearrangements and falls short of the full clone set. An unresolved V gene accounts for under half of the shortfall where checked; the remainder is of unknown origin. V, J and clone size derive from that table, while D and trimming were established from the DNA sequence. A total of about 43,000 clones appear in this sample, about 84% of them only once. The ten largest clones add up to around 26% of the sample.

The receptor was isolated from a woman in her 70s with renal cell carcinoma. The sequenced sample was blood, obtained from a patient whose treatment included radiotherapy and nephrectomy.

The DNA is as follows: TGTGCCTGGAGTGTAAACGTAGGCAGCGAGGCCTACAATGAGCAGTTCTTC. Translation gives CAWSVNVGSEAYNEQFF. The chain is made from TRBV30 and TRBJ2-1, with no D gene named confidently. CDR1 GTSNPN and CDR2 SVGIG are derived from the germline V gene (reference sequence). The CDR3 runs 17 residues from the cysteine to the phenylalanine. This entry keeps only the CDR3 DNA: 51 bases, framed from base 1. Trimming takes 0 bases from V and 2 bases from J, and the germline ends sit 17 bases apart.